The clone carrying this T cell receptor beta chain was detected ten times or more. Combining a sample-barcoded 5' primer with a J-beta primer mix, a second PCR ran for roughly 7 to 11 cycles. Samples each returned at least 3 million CDR3-containing paired-end reads. One entry per CDR3 protein, called by TCRdb with MiXCR from the 5' RACE reads. The table includes some 1.1 million distinct CDR3 sequences, roughly two fifths detected once. The draw of peripheral blood yielded around 10 milliliters from each donor. PBMCs numbering at least 7 million were isolated per sample. These data originate in a study of blood T cells in healthy people across ages. The V gene lost 3 bases and the J gene lost 1 base, with 7 bases spanning the gap. Germline-derived CDR1 and CDR2 are SGHRS and YFSETQ. The CDR3 runs 13 residues.

This chain uses TRBV5-1 with TRBJ1-1, with D tentatively TRBD1 (6 bases). The source material was blood. The sequence was obtained from a man between 18 and 29 years old in good health. CDR3: CASSWTENTEAFF. DNA of the CDR3: TGCGCCAGCAGCTGGACAGAGAACACTGAAGCTTTCTTT.